A selection of T cell receptor beta chains follows, all from one sample in a study of post-analysis software for immune sequencing data. TCRdb reprocessed the PCR reads with MiXCR, giving one entry per CDR3 protein. The sample has hundreds of thousands of distinct CDR3 sequences; around 60% are singletons. Sequencing was done on a sample of blood. These receptors all stem from a girl aged 2-9 years with multiple sclerosis. The CDR3 runs from the conserved cysteine through the conserved F or W. The D gene is left open where the match is weak. Clone size is not always given. Where it is, it says once, few, many or a class for expanded clones.

D: TRBD2; size: once; J: TRBJ2-6; V: TRBV12-5; CDR3: CASGGGGRANVLTF; DNA: TGTGCTAGTGGCGGGGGGGGCCGGGCCAACGTCCTGACTTTC
D: -; size: -; J: TRBJ1-2; V: TRBV6-5; CDR3: CASSYSPGRDYGYTF; DNA: TGTGCCAGCAGTTACTCCCCAGGCAGAGACTATGGCTACACCTTC
D: TRBD2; size: -; J: TRBJ2-1; V: TRBV5-1; CDR3: CASNPGTNNNEQFF; DNA: TGCGCCAGCAATCCCGGGACTAACAACAATGAGCAGTTCTTC
D: TRBD2; size: -; J: TRBJ2-5; V: TRBV5-1; CDR3: CASSLNGLVIQETQYF; DNA: TGCGCCAGCAGCTTGAATGGACTAGTGATACAAGAGACCCAGTACTTC
D: TRBD2; size: few; J: TRBJ2-5; V: TRBV9; CDR3: CASSVVGRRGYTPETQYF; DNA: TGTGCCAGCAGCGTAGTTGGACGGCGGGGGTACACCCCAGAGACCCAGTACTTC
D: -; size: few; J: TRBJ2-1; V: TRBV6-1; CDR3: CASSVGTYNEQFF; DNA: TGTGCCAGCAGTGTCGGTACCTACAATGAGCAGTTCTTC
D: -; size: few; J: TRBJ2-3; V: TRBV20-1; CDR3: CSARDQGTDTQYF; DNA: TGCAGTGCTAGAGATCAGGGGACAGATACGCAGTATTTT
D: TRBD2; size: few; J: TRBJ2-1; V: TRBV11-2; CDR3: CASSLELAVKYNEQFF; DNA: TGTGCCAGCAGCTTAGAGCTAGCGGTTAAATACAATGAGCAGTTCTTC
D: TRBD2; size: -; J: TRBJ2-3; V: TRBV20-1; CDR3: CSARAGASLAGGQRASDTQYF; DNA: TGCAGTGCTAGAGCCGGAGCCTCTCTAGCGGGAGGGCAGAGGGCGTCAGATACGCAGTATTTT
D: -; size: -; J: TRBJ2-5; V: TRBV7-2; CDR3: CASSLMAVGGWETQYF; DNA: TGTGCCAGCAGCTTAATGGCGGTCGGGGGCTGGGAGACCCAGTACTTC
D: TRBD2; size: once; J: TRBJ2-7; V: TRBV6-1; CDR3: CARGRDRVSYEQYF; DNA: TGTGCCAGAGGGAGGGACCGAGTCTCCTACGAGCAGTACTTC